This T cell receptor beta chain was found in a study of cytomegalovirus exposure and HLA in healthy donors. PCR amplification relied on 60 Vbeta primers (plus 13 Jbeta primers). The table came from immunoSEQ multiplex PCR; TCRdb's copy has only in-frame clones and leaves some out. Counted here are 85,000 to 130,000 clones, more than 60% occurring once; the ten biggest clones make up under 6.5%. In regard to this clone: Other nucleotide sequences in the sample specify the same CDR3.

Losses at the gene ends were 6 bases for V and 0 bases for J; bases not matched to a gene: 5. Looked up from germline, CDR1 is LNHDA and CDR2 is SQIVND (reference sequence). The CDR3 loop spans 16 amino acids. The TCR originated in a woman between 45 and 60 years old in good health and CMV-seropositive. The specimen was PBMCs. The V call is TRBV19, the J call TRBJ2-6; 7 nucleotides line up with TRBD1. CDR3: CASRPYRGSGANVLTF. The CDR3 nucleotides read TGTGCCAGTAGGCCCTACAGGGGCTCTGGGGCCAACGTCCTGACTTTC.